This T cell receptor beta chain emerged from a study of T cells in Graves' hyperthyroidism and ophthalmopathy. Template material for amplifying TCR beta CDR3 regions consisted of RNA transcripts. TCR CDR3 underwent first-round RT-PCR with the HTBI primer set. Via MiXCR, TCRdb re-called the multiplex PCR reads, giving one row per CDR3 protein. The sample shows roughly 300,000 distinct CDR3 sequences, about 20% of them seen only once. This CDR3 region has 18 residues. The germline V gene encodes CDR1 SGDLS and CDR2 YYNGEE. V shed 4 bases and J 8 bases; nucleotides not matched to a gene: 19. J is TRBJ2-1 and V is TRBV9; 9 nucleotides align to TRBD2. This TCR came from a woman aged 45-65 years with Graves' hyperthyroidism. The material sequenced was blood. For the CDR3, the DNA is TGTGCCAGCAGCCTAGACCCGACCGGGACTAGCTATGTCGATGAGCAGTTCTTC. Translated: CASSLDPTGTSYVDEQFF.